This TCR beta chain was identified in a study of T cell responses to AZD1222 COVID-19 vaccine listed by TCRdb under 2021. Background on the whole study: TCR sequencing covered fewer than 250 trial participants: 200 to 220 given two doses of AZD1222 and 26 given two doses of MenACWY control vaccine. Trial participants were enrolled by age into 18-55, 56-69 and 70-plus year subgroups, with roughly 160, 29 and 62 TCR-sequenced participants respectively. The paper's findings and limits, for the study overall: A significant rise in spike-specific TCR breadth and depth was observed after two AZD1222 doses relative to day 0 and relative to MenACWY recipients. Conclusions about previously exposed vaccinees are limited because only five to seven AZD1222 recipients were SARS-CoV-2 seropositive at baseline. Participants were mostly white British and included more females than males, and it was suggested by the authors that clonal diversity may have been underestimated. Because no day 14 peak-response samples were available, the repertoires could be characterized only after the peak T cell response. Nearly half of unique spike-specific TCRs reportedly recognized epitopes outside regions mutated in the B.1.351 and B.1.1.7 variants. The 56-69-year group was small, and its depth increase did not reach significance, likely because of low power. Vaccine-associated CD4 TCRs spanned the whole spike protein, with dominant responses in regions 160-218 and 743-854.

A note on this clone: The antigen it recognizes is unknown. No much larger clone is present one base from it, and per-base qualities are unavailable.

The CDR3 regions of human TCRbeta chains were analyzed by immunosequencing. For the original study's pipeline: TCRs in the repertoires were compared against a reference library of SARS-CoV-2-specific TCRs that had been generated with the MIRA antigen-specificity platform. Breadth meant the fraction of unique TCRs that were SARS-CoV-2-associated, whereas depth meant the fraction of total T cells that were SARS-CoV-2-associated. Using the MIRA data, every spike-specific TCR was mapped to the spike region that the TCR reacted to and assigned to either a CD4 or a CD8 class. Log10-transformed breadth and depth values were compared by one-way ANOVA with Sidak's multiple comparisons tests. The immuneACCESS repertoire file appears here via TCRdb, limited to in-frame rearrangements. These files lack a portion of the clones; in checked studies, under half of the deficit traces to unresolved V genes, and the cause of the others is not known. That table gives V, J and clone size, and the DNA gave D and trimming. This sample has about 150,000 clones in its table, and 88% of those were observed once. 5.5% to 8.5% of the sample is in the top ten clones.

Read against the paper, the sample's time point label means: sample from adult after SARS-CoV-2 infection, after symptom onset. A couple of convalescent COVID-19 patients, sampled after symptom onset from adults with prior SARS-CoV-2 infection, were also TCR-sequenced for comparison. The source is an adult who had recovered from COVID-19. The sequenced sample was peripheral blood, obtained after recovery from COVID-19.

The CDR3 has the sequence CASSLAGVTDTQYF. The DNA reads as follows: TGTGCCAGCAGCCTAGCTGGGGTTACAGATACGCAGTATTTT. In this chain, TRBV2 is recombined with TRBJ2-3; possibly the D gene is TRBD2, per 5 matching bases. Including the terminal cysteine and phenylalanine, the CDR3 comprises 14 residues. The sequence is cut down to CDR3 DNA, 42 bases in frame from base 1. Trimming costs V 6 bases and J 3 bases, and their ends lie 13 bases apart. According to the germline V gene, CDR1 reads SNHLY and CDR2 reads FYNNEI.